This TCR beta chain was retrieved from a study of shared clonotypes between healthy human individuals. The study, taken as a whole, reports: It was observed that about 5% of naive CD4 clonotypes were shared across a handful of donors. Rarefaction showed sorted-subset sequencing was incomplete despite large depth.

About this clone itself: The antigen is not known.

Methods used by the authors: Without quality scores, immunoSEQ junctional reads could not be filtered like full-length reads. The data were produced by immunoSEQ multiplex PCR, yet TCRdb's version contains in-frame clones alone and is incomplete. That table supplies the V and J calls and clone size; D and trimming were determined from the DNA. This sample yields millions of clones, of which over 85% are seen a single time; about 0.13% belongs to the top ten. Trimming removed 4 bases from V and 4 bases from J, with 7 bases in between. Germline V lookup: CDR1 SQVTM, CDR2 ANQGSEA. This CDR3 has 11 amino acids.

The clonotype originates from a man between 18 and 35 years old in good health. Sequenced input: naive CD4+ T cells sorted from blood. Sample subset: CD45RA+ positively selected. This chain uses TRBV29-1 with TRBJ1-1; D unclear. The CDR3 region has the DNA TGCAGCGTTGTTGTGGGCACTGAAGCTTTCTTT. Translated: CSVVVGTEAFF.